This T cell receptor (beta chain) stems from a study of regulatory dendritic cells for organ transplantation. Overall study results and limits: Memory CD8+ T cells were the most oligoclonal; naive cells were highly diverse.

CFSE-labeled sorted T cells met regulatory or mature dendritic cells for around 5 days. The CDR3 length is 15 residues. Looked up from germline, CDR1 is SQVTM and CDR2 is ANQGSEA. Remarks on this clone: Antigen: not known.

Using immunoSEQ multiplex PCR, the repertoire was profiled, and TCRdb retains in-frame clones only, with some absent. Of about 12,000 clones in the sample, about 90% are singletons; the top ten hold 0.2% to 0.25%. The sequenced sample was naive CD8+ T cells from blood cultured with regulatory dendritic cells. Sample subset: CD45RA+ naive T cells. The rearrangement joins TRBV29-1 to TRBJ2-7; D may match TRBD1 or TRBD2 (5 bases each). Judging by the DNA end, TRBJ2-1 fits better; the J call may be wrong. This receptor was obtained from a human donor in good health. CDR3 sequence: CSALLRDPAADEQFF. The CDR3 DNA reads TGCAGCGCTCTGCTCCGGGACCCCGCCGCAGATGAGCAGTTCTTC.